These 27 T cell receptor beta chains share one sample of origin, sequenced in a study of spatial heterogeneity in lung cancer. This sample's time point: sample taken at primary tumor resection. TCRs were sequenced from unsorted whole RNA of tumor, nontumor lung or PBMC. MiXCR, run by TCRdb on the 5' RACE reads, gives a single entry per CDR3 protein. The data hold 30,000 to 45,000 distinct CDR3 sequences, with around 7.2% observed a single time. The specimen comprised PBMCs, sampled at surgery. Every receptor here comes from a male donor with early-stage non-small cell lung cancer.

This clonotype was seen only a few times. CDR3 nucleotide sequence: TGTGCCAGCAGCCCCGACAGGGGCGATCAGCCCCAGCATTTT. It translates to CASSPDRGDQPQHF. The V gene is TRBV12-3 or TRBV12-4, the J gene TRBJ1-5; 8 bases fit TRBD1. The J segment lost 5 bases and the V segment lost 6 bases, leaving 6 bases of the junction unmatched. This CDR3 region has 14 residues.

This clonotype turned up a few times. The rearrangement links TRBV29-1 to TRBJ2-5; 14 bases map to TRBD2. CDR1 and CDR2 (germline): SQVTM, ANQGSEA. The trim removed 7 bases at V and 2 bases at J, leaving 3 bases unmatched. This CDR3 comprises 14 residues. Written as DNA, the CDR3 is TGCAGCGCCGGGACTAGCGGGAGTCAAGAGACCCAGTACTTC. As protein: CSAGTSGSQETQYF. The whole variable domain, remainder taken from reference TRBV29-1 and TRBJ2-5, is SAVISQKPSRDICQRGTSLTIQCQVDSQVTMMFWYRQQPGQSLTLIATANQGSEATYESGFVIDKFPISRPNLTFSTLTVSNMSPEDSSIYLCSAGTSGSQETQYFGPGTRLLVL.

The V call is TRBV29-1, the J call TRBJ2-1; D is unresolved. Germline loops: CDR1 SQVTM, CDR2 ANQGSEA. Trimming cost V 2 bases and J 4 bases, with 12 bases left between them. This CDR3 has 14 residues. Here the CDR3 DNA reads TGCAGCGTTGAACTGGGTTTGGGGTACAATGAGCAGTTCTTC. As protein: CSVELGLGYNEQFF.

This clonotype was observed at least ten times. The V and J genes are TRBV7-8 and TRBJ2-3; the match to TRBD1 covers 9 bases. The CDR3 has 16 amino acids. After removal of 6 bases from V and 0 bases from J, the junction contained 7 bases not matched to a gene. Germline loops: CDR1 SGHVS, CDR2 FQNEAQ. In nucleotides, the CDR3 is TGTGCCAGCAGAGACACGGGACAGGGAAGCACAGATACGCAGTATTTT. It translates to CASRDTGQGSTDTQYF.

Many counts were recorded for this clonotype. The V and J genes are TRBV14 and TRBJ2-7, with no clear D. The germline V and J ends were trimmed by 2 bases and 3 bases, with 2 bases remaining between them. Germline V gene lookup returns CDR1 SGHDN and CDR2 FVKESK. The CDR3 is made up of 11 amino acids. CDR3 sequence: CASSQYYEQYV. Here the CDR3 DNA reads TGTGCCAGCAGCCAATACTACGAGCAGTACGTC.

This clonotype came up many times. The rearrangement uses TRBV24-1 and TRBJ1-1; D is unclear. Trimming took off 3 bases at V and 2 bases at J, with 6 bases between the two ends. This CDR3 has 13 amino acids. Germline CDR1 reads KGHDR; CDR2 reads SFDVKD. The CDR3 region is CATSDAENTEAFF. The CDR3 DNA reads as TGTGCCACCAGTGATGCAGAAAACACTGAAGCTTTCTTT.

This clonotype was seen ten or more times. CDR3 sequence reads: CASSQMSHEKLFF. CDR3 nucleotide sequence: TGTGCCAGCAGCCAAATGTCCCATGAAAAACTGTTTTTT. The chain links TRBV3-1 to TRBJ1-4; D is unclear. The CDR3 extends over 13 amino acids. Germline V gene sequence: CDR1 LGHDT, CDR2 YNNKEL (reference sequence). Between the trimmed V and J ends, which lost 2 bases and 6 bases, there was a span of 7 bases. Full variable domain (outside the CDR3, taken from reference TRBV3-1 and TRBJ1-4): DTAVSQTPKYLVTQMGNDKSIKCEQNLGHDTMYWYKQDSKKFLKIMFSYNNKELIINETVPNRFSPKSPDKAHLNLHINSLELGDSAVYFCASSQMSHEKLFFGSGTQLSVL.

There are many counts of this clonotype. CDR3 region: CASSLSMAGELFF. DNA for the CDR3: TGTGCCAGCAGTCTCTCTATGGCCGGGGAGCTGTTTTTT. The rearrangement uses TRBV12-3 or TRBV12-4 and TRBJ2-2; no definite D call. V dropped 5 bases and J dropped 6 bases, with 10 bases sitting between them. CDR3 size: 13 residues.

This clonotype was counted at least ten times. The V gene is TRBV3-1, the J gene TRBJ2-2; 9 bases line up with TRBD1. This CDR3 comprises 15 residues. CDR1 is LGHDT and CDR2 is YNNKEL in the germline V gene (reference sequence). V trimming: 1 base; J trimming: 3 bases; junction bases outside the gene matches: 0. DNA for the CDR3: TGTGCCAGCAGCCAAGGGACAGGGGACACCGGGGAGCTGTTTTTT. This gives the protein CASSQGTGDTGELFF.

This clonotype was found a few times. The chain is built from TRBV12-3 or TRBV12-4 and TRBJ1-3; D might be TRBD1 (5 bases). Trimming pared 0 bases from V and 3 bases from J, leaving 9 bases between. This CDR3 is built from 15 residues. The CDR3 reads CASSLAGGGGNTIYF. CDR3 DNA sequence: TGTGCCAGCAGTTTAGCTGGTGGGGGTGGAAACACCATATATTTT.

This clonotype was seen at least ten times. The chain employs TRBV6-2 or TRBV6-3 and TRBJ2-7, with 10 bases aligning to TRBD2. Germline V lookup: CDR1 MNHEY, CDR2 SVGEGT. CDR3 size: 15 residues. The trim removed 6 bases at V and 5 bases at J, leaving 10 bases unmatched. The chain's CDR3 is CASRPSSGGVHEQYF. CDR3 in DNA: TGTGCCAGCAGACCCTCTAGCGGGGGTGTCCACGAGCAGTACTTC.

V gene TRBV6-5 combines with J gene TRBJ2-7; 11 positions agree with TRBD1. This CDR3 is 15 amino acids long. J gave up 3 bases and V 6 bases, and 7 bases lay outside the gene matches. Germline CDR1 MNHEY, CDR2 SVGAGI. CDR3 in amino acids: CASRAGTGGLYEQYF. The CDR3 DNA reads TGTGCCAGCAGGGCCGGGACAGGGGGACTCTACGAGCAGTACTTC.

This clonotype has a count of ten or more. The gene calls are TRBV5-1 and TRBJ2-7; either TRBD1 or TRBD2 may supply D (5 bases each). V lost 3 bases and J lost 3, with 10 bases in between. The CDR3 totals 13 residues. CDR1 and CDR2 from the germline V gene are SGHRS and YFSETQ. CDR3 sequence: CASSWGRGYEQYF. The DNA of the CDR3 is TGCGCCAGCAGCTGGGGACGGGGCTACGAGCAGTACTTC.

This clonotype was recorded a few times. The rearrangement joins TRBV20-1 to TRBJ2-5; 11 nucleotides line up with TRBD2. Germline CDR1 is DFQATT and CDR2 is SNEGSKA (reference sequence). The CDR3 has 13 amino acids. Germline trimming cut 5 bases from V and 5 bases from J; bases unmatched to any gene: 4. The CDR3 DNA reads as TGCAGTGCTCGCCTAGCGGGGGGTGAGACCCAGTACTTC. It codes for CSARLAGGETQYF.

The sample holds many counts of this clonotype. The CDR3 sequence is CASSRGQGAKYEQYV. DNA of the CDR3: TGTGCCAGCAGCCGAGGACAGGGGGCTAAGTACGAGCAGTACGTC. The chain combines TRBV5-6 with TRBJ2-7; 11 bases map to TRBD1. J lost 4 bases, V lost 4 bases, and 7 bases had no gene match. This CDR3 region has 15 residues. Germline V gene lookup returns CDR1 SGHDT and CDR2 YYEEEE.

Ten or more counts support this clonotype. The CDR3 loop is CASSPGNQPQHF. The CDR3 DNA sequence: TGTGCCAGCAGTCCGGGGAATCAGCCCCAGCATTTT. The V call is TRBV12-3 or TRBV12-4, the J call TRBJ1-5; D unclear. CDR3 size: 12 residues. V was trimmed by 5 bases and J by 4 bases, leaving 6 bases between them.

This clonotype was observed a few times. The chain links TRBV5-1 to TRBJ2-1, with D possibly matching TRBD1 (5 bases). With 6 bases removed from V and 7 bases from J, the gap between germline ends came to 8 bases. The CDR3 consists of 11 residues. CDR1 SGHRS and CDR2 YFSETQ come from the germline V gene. The CDR3 DNA sequence: TGCGCCAGCATGGGGCAGAATGAGCAGTTCTTC. Its translation: CASMGQNEQFF.

This clonotype was counted a few times. The gene calls are TRBV7-9 and TRBJ2-2; 8 bases match TRBD1. The CDR3 length is 14 residues. Looked up from germline, CDR1 is SEHNR and CDR2 is FQNEAQ (reference sequence). V shed 2 bases, J shed 6 bases, and the junction held 2 bases outside the gene matches. The CDR3 nucleotides are TGTGCCAGCAGCTTACAGGGGGCCTCCGGGGAGCTGTTTTTT. Its translation: CASSLQGASGELFF.

This clonotype appeared many times. The V and J genes are TRBV7-3 and TRBJ2-1; D not certain. V lost 2 bases and J lost 5, with 7 bases in between. The germline V gene has CDR1 SGHTA and CDR2 FQGTGA. The CDR3 length is 13 residues. The CDR3 DNA follows: TGTGCCAGCAGCTTAGCGGAGAACAATGAGCAGTTCTTC. It yields the protein CASSLAENNEQFF.

This clonotype has only a few counts. The chain combines TRBV18 with TRBJ2-7; 7 nucleotides align to TRBD1. The germline gives CDR1 KGHSH, CDR2 LQKENI. CDR3 length equals 13 residues. V lost 2 bases and J lost 6; bases outside the gene matches: 4. In DNA, the CDR3 is TGTGCCAGCTCACCAACAGGGGTGGGCGAGCAGTACTTC. The encoded protein is CASSPTGVGEQYF.

This clonotype came up a few times. This rearrangement joins TRBV6-2 or TRBV6-3 to TRBJ2-5, with D possibly TRBD1 on 6 matching bases. There are 16 residues in the CDR3. Trimming took 2 bases from V and 5 from J, leaving 18 bases between them. Germline V gene data show CDR1 as MNHEY and CDR2 as SVGEGT. This chain's CDR3 is CASSYGTPSVGETQYF. The CDR3, as DNA: TGTGCCAGCAGTTACGGGACACCCTCGGTAGGGGAGACCCAGTACTTC.

This clonotype was found a few times. V gene TRBV2 combines with J gene TRBJ2-5; possibly TRBD2 for D (6 bases). Germline loops: CDR1 SNHLY, CDR2 FYNNEI. The CDR3 totals 13 residues. The V gene lost 4 bases and the J gene lost 2 bases, with 8 bases spanning the gap. The DNA of the CDR3 is TGTGCCAGCAGTGGGACTAATCAAGAGACCCAGTACTTC. Protein sequence: CASSGTNQETQYF.

This clonotype was recorded a few times. The gene calls are TRBV20-1 and TRBJ1-6; D may be TRBD1 (5 bases). CDR3 length: 18 residues. V lost 0 bases, J lost 0 bases, and 15 bases lay in between. The germline V gene encodes CDR1 DFQATT and CDR2 SNEGSKA (reference sequence). CDR3 nucleotide sequence: TGCAGTGCTAGAGATAGAGTAACAGGAAGCTCCTATAATTCACCCCTCCACTTT. Translating it yields CSARDRVTGSSYNSPLHF.

Concerning this clonotype: This may arise from a read error, as a much more abundant clone is one base away. This chain uses TRBV18 with TRBJ1-4; perhaps TRBD1 as D (5 bases). Germline assignment: CDR1 KGHSH and CDR2 LQKENI. This CDR3 region has 14 residues. V was trimmed by 4 bases and J by 8 bases, leaving 14 bases between them. The CDR3 DNA follows: TGTGCCAGCTCACGGGGGACCCTTAAAGAAAAACTGTTTTTT. It is translated as CASSRGTLKEKLFF. The full variable domain, its missing parts supplied by reference TRBV18 and TRBJ1-4, is NAGVMQNPRHLVRRRGQEARLRCSPMKGHSHVYWYRQLPEEGLKFMVYLQKENIIDESGMPKERFSAEFPKEGPSILRIQQVVRGDSAAYFCASSRGTLKEKLFFGSGTQLSVL.

This chain joins TRBV20-1 and TRBJ2-5; 8 nucleotides align to TRBD1. The CDR3 sequence is 13 residues long. The V gene's germline CDR1 is DFQATT and CDR2 SNEGSKA (reference sequence). The J segment lost 2 bases and the V segment lost 6 bases, leaving 5 bases of the junction unmatched. CDR3 sequence (DNA): TGCAGTGCCAAGCGGACAGGGCAAGAGACCCAGTACTTC. Its translation: CSAKRTGQETQYF.

This clonotype has more than one count but fewer than ten. This sequence joins TRBV5-1 and TRBJ2-2; the D call may be TRBD1 or TRBD2 (7 bases each). The CDR3 is made up of 17 amino acids. V dropped 3 bases and J dropped 7 bases, with 22 bases sitting between them. Germline CDR1 SGHRS, CDR2 YFSETQ. The DNA for the CDR3 is TGCGCCAGCAGCTGGACAGGACTAGGGAGAGGGCACGGGGAGCTGTTTTTT. It is translated as CASSWTGLGRGHGELFF.

This clonotype was counted many times. V usage is TRBV11-2 and J usage is TRBJ2-5; D gene uncertain. Germline V gene data show CDR1 as SGHAT and CDR2 as FQNNGV. The V end lost 0 bases, the J end lost 3 bases, and 5 bases lay between the germline ends. CDR3 size: 13 residues. The CDR3 sequence: CASSLELKETQYF. The CDR3 DNA is TGTGCCAGCAGCTTAGAACTCAAAGAGACCCAGTACTTC.